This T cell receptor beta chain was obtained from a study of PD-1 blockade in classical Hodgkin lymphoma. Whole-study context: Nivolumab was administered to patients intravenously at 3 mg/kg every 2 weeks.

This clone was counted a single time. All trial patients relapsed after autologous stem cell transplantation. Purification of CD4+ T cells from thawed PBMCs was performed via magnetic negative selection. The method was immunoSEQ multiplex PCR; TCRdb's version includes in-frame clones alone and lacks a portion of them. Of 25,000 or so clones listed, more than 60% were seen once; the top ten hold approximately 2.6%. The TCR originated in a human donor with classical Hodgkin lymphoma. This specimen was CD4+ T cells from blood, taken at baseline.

CDR3 protein: CASSLEAGPYNEQFF. The CDR3 DNA follows: TGTGCCAGCAGCTTAGAAGCGGGGCCTTACAATGAGCAGTTCTTC. The chain couples TRBV7-2 to TRBJ2-1; TRBD2 matches 7 bases. Unmatched junction bases numbered 4, after V lost 1 base and J lost 4 bases. CDR1 and CDR2 from the germline V gene are SGHTA and FQGNSA. This CDR3 region has 15 residues.